What follows describes a single T cell receptor beta chain. Its matching antigen is unknown. This record comes from a study of cytomegalovirus exposure and HLA in healthy donors. Points from the study as a whole: In presence/absence analyses, roughly uniform sequencing depth across donors was assumed. Excluded were some V segments that proved indistinguishable, including TRBV6-2 and TRBV6-3. Fewer N-insertions than the roughly 630-donor mean were reportedly shown by an Asian-associated ancestry cluster in a later analysis.

The CDR3 sequence is 14 residues long. Looked up from germline, CDR1 is LNHDA and CDR2 is SQIVND (reference sequence). The junction had 4 bases not matched to a gene; V was cut back by 3 bases and J by 4 bases. 13 Jbeta primers and 60 Vbeta primers were used for the PCR. Here immunoSEQ multiplex PCR was the method, and the copy in TCRdb shows in-frame clones only, minus some. The top ten hold 7.5% to 9% of the sample, which has some 110,000 clones, just over 75% seen once. This chain links TRBV19 with TRBJ1-2; TRBD1 agrees at 8 bases. The source of this sequence is a man aged 35 to 55 in good health and CMV-seropositive. The sample was PBMCs. CDR3 protein: CASSIGQGPYGYTF. The CDR3 nucleotides are TGTGCCAGTAGTATCGGACAGGGACCCTATGGCTACACCTTC.